The sequence of this T cell receptor (beta chain) was determined in a study of shared clonotypes between healthy human individuals. Memory CD4+ cells were the fraction left after CD45RA+ naive selection. Measured with immunoSEQ multiplex PCR; TCRdb has only the in-frame clones, and not every one. The sample shows under 300,000 clones, about 69% of them seen only once. Sample: memory CD4+ T cells sorted from blood. The sample's subset: CD45RA-negative fraction. This TCR derives from a man aged 25-40 years in good health.

CDR3 sequence reads: CASSPVVGRGLSGGYTF. The CDR3 DNA is TGCGCCAGCAGCCCGGTGGTGGGGAGAGGATTATCGGGTGGCTACACCTTC. This sequence joins TRBV4-1 and TRBJ1-2; D remains ambiguous. Looked up from germline, CDR1 is MGHRA and CDR2 is YSYEKL. CDR3 length equals 17 residues. The ends were cut back, 4 bases at V and 7 bases at J, with 25 bases in the middle.